This entry lists 23 T cell receptor beta chains sequenced from one sample in a study of blood T cell repertoires in COVID-19. Data came from immunoSEQ multiplex PCR; TCRdb stores just in-frame clones and leaves some out. The sample records around 82,000 clones, roughly 85% being singletons. Sequencing was done on a sample of peripheral blood. These receptors were taken from a man aged 45 to 65 with COVID-19, enrolled during active disease.

Comment on this clone: The junction departs from the called germline gene at one end, perhaps through a read error. This chain uses TRBV7-9 with TRBJ2-3, with 9 positions matching TRBD2. Germline-derived CDR1 and CDR2 are SEHNR and FQNEAQ (reference sequence). The CDR3 extends over 15 amino acids. This CDR3 reads CASEMGSGSTDTQYF. CDR3 bases: TGTGCCAGCGAGATGGGTAGCGGGAGCACGGATACGCAGTATTTT.

The rearrangement joins TRBV9 to TRBJ2-3, with TRBD1 identical over 8 bases. CDR3 length: 15 amino acids. J gave up 4 bases and V 0 bases, and 4 bases lay outside the gene matches. The V gene's germline CDR1 is SGDLS and CDR2 YYNGEE. The DNA for the CDR3 is TGTGCCAGCAGCGTAGGACAGGGGAATGCAGATACGCAGTATTTT. It codes for CASSVGQGNADTQYF.

V gene TRBV28 combines with J gene TRBJ1-1; TRBD1 aligns across 9 bases. J lost 0 bases, V lost 6 bases, and 5 bases had no gene match. The CDR3 loop spans 15 amino acids. From germline, CDR1 is MDHEN and CDR2 SYDVKM. CDR3 amino acids: CASSPRTGVNTEAFF. CDR3 nucleotides: TGTGCCAGCAGCCCTAGGACAGGGGTGAACACTGAAGCTTTCTTT.

Only one count was recorded for this clone. The chain uses TRBV15 and TRBJ2-7; 9 bases match TRBD1. The CDR3 is 16 amino acids. J lost 5 bases, V lost 1 base, and 9 bases had no gene match. CDR1 and CDR2 (germline): LNHNV, YYDKDF (reference sequence). CDR3 sequence: CATSRAPGQGFDEQYF. Here the CDR3 DNA reads TGTGCCACCAGCAGAGCCCCGGGACAGGGATTCGACGAGCAGTACTTC.

This chain joins TRBV2 and TRBJ2-3, with 9 bases that match TRBD1. V gave up 9 bases and J gave up 2 bases; unmatched junction bases: 9. The CDR3 is made up of 15 amino acids. Per germline, CDR1 SNHLY and CDR2 FYNNEI. The CDR3, as DNA: TGTGCCAGTGACCCGGGGACAGGGACCACAGATACGCAGTATTTT. Translated, it gives CASDPGTGTTDTQYF.

J is TRBJ2-7 and V is TRBV9, with TRBD1 as a possible D gene (5 bases). The CDR3 has 14 residues. The germline CDR1 and CDR2 sequences are SGDLS and YYNGEE. V was pared by 1 base and J by 6 bases, with 14 bases between. The CDR3 region has the DNA TGTGCCAGCAGCGTAACCCAGGGTCTAGGCGAGCAGTACTTC. Translated, it gives CASSVTQGLGEQYF.

The gene calls are TRBV30 and TRBJ2-7, with 10 bases lining up with TRBD2. Germline assignment: CDR1 GTSNPN and CDR2 SVGIG (reference sequence). The CDR3 is 16 residues long. V shed 7 bases, J shed 7 bases, and the junction held 19 bases outside the gene matches. DNA for the CDR3: TGTGCCTTGAGCTCGACCCCGACTAGCGGGTTCGGGGAGCAGTACTTC. Residues: CALSSTPTSGFGEQYF. The full variable domain, in which reference TRBV30 and TRBJ2-7 provide the parts outside the CDR3, is SQTIHQWPATLVQPVGSPLSLECTVEGTSNPNLYWYRQAAGRGLQLLFYSVGIGQISSEVPQNLSASRPQDRQFILSSKKLLLSDSGFYLCALSSTPTSGFGEQYFGPGTRLTVT.

This chain connects TRBV3-1 (or the pseudogene TRBV3-2) to TRBJ1-2; TRBD1 matches 7 bases. With V trimmed by 1 base and J by 7 bases, 12 bases remained unmatched. This CDR3 has 16 residues. From germline, CDR1 is LGHDT and CDR2 YNNKEL (reference sequence). The CDR3 loop reads CASSQATGDRTVGYTF. CDR3 sequence (DNA): TGTGCCAGCAGCCAAGCGACCGGGGACAGAACGGTTGGCTACACCTTC.

The V call is TRBV19, the J call TRBJ2-1; D might be TRBD2 (5 bases). Germline CDR1 reads LNHDA; CDR2 reads SQIVND (reference sequence). This CDR3 comprises 15 residues. V shed 6 bases and J shed 8 bases, with 20 bases lying between them. CDR3 region: CASREATHSVDEQFF. CDR3 nucleotides: TGTGCCAGTAGAGAGGCGACCCATAGCGTCGATGAGCAGTTCTTC.

This clone was found a few times. The same CDR3 can be traced to other DNA sequences in this sample. The chain joins TRBV9 to TRBJ1-4; 7 nucleotides line up with TRBD1. CDR3 length: 15 amino acids. Trimming took 0 bases from V and 5 from J; bases not matched to a gene: 4. CDR1 and CDR2 (germline): SGDLS, YYNGEE. CDR3 protein: CASSVEEGANEKLFF. DNA of the CDR3: TGTGCCAGCAGCGTAGAAGAGGGGGCGAATGAAAAACTGTTTTTT. Full variable domain (rest looked up from reference TRBV9 and TRBJ1-4): DSGVTQTPKHLITATGQRVTLRCSPRSGDLSVYWYQQSLDQGLQFLIQYYNGEERAKGNILERFSAQQFPDLHSELNLSSLELGDSALYFCASSVEEGANEKLFFGSGTQLSVL.

V and J are TRBV21-1 and TRBJ2-1; the D segment call TRBD1 is taken from the table without a DNA check. TRBV21-1 is labeled a pseudogene. This CDR3 is 13 amino acids long. CDR3 DNA: TGTGCCAGCAGCCCCCGCAGGGGAAATGAGCAGTTCTTC. Protein sequence: CASSPRRGNEQFF.

This clone was detected many times. V is TRBV14 and J is TRBJ1-2; maybe TRBD1 (6 bases). This CDR3 comprises 17 residues. CDR1 is SGHDN, CDR2 FVKESK, per germline. V shed 1 base and J shed 4 bases, with 19 bases lying between them. CDR3: CASSQVYRGQKFYGYTF. The CDR3 bases are TGTGCCAGCAGCCAAGTCTATCGTGGACAGAAGTTCTATGGCTACACCTTC.

The gene calls are TRBV7-8 and TRBJ1-5, with a tentative D call TRBD1 (6 bases). From germline, CDR1 is SGHVS and CDR2 FQNEAQ. This CDR3 spans 18 amino acids. V lost 5 bases and J lost 5, with 25 bases in between. The CDR3 DNA sequence: TGTGCCAGCAGCCCCATGCTTCTCCGGACAGTCTATGATCAGCCCCAGCATTTT. Translation gives CASSPMLLRTVYDQPQHF. Using reference TRBV7-8 and TRBJ1-5 for the parts outside the CDR3, the full variable domain is GAGVSQSPRYKVAKRGQDVALRCDPISGHVSLFWYQQALGQGPEFLTYFQNEAQLDKSGLPSDRFFAERPEGSVSTLKIQRTQQEDSAVYLCASSPMLLRTVYDQPQHFGDGTRLSIL.

The J gene is TRBJ2-1, the V gene TRBV11-2; D is uncertain. From germline, CDR1 is SGHAT and CDR2 FQNNGV. V was shortened by 3 bases and J by 0 bases, with 3 bases between the two germline ends. This CDR3 contains 13 residues. In DNA form, the CDR3 reads TGTGCCAGCAGCTTGAGCTCCTACAATGAGCAGTTCTTC. Its translation: CASSLSSYNEQFF.

The chain links TRBV30 to TRBJ2-3; TRBD2 matches at 10 bases. CDR3 length: 17 residues. Germline CDR1 and CDR2: GTSNPN and SVGIG (reference sequence). The V segment lost 3 bases and the J segment 2 bases; nucleotides outside the gene matches: 11. CDR3 in amino acids: CAWSSIPSGRDTDTQYF. The CDR3 region has the DNA TGTGCCTGGAGCTCAATACCGAGCGGGAGGGACACAGATACGCAGTATTTT.

The V call is TRBV10-3, the J call TRBJ1-5; D may be TRBD1 (5 bases). This CDR3 has 15 amino acids. V was cut by 5 bases and J by 5 bases, with 16 bases left in between. The germline gives CDR1 ENHRY, CDR2 SYGVKD. DNA for the CDR3: TGTGCCATCAGTCGGACACAGCAGATCGATCAGCCCCAGCATTTT. Its translation is CAISRTQQIDQPQHF.

In its sample, this clone was seen a few times. The chain uses TRBV19 and TRBJ1-2; unclear D gene. There are 14 residues in the CDR3. V was cut by 4 bases and J by 4 bases, with 13 bases left in between. The germline V gene has CDR1 LNHDA and CDR2 SQIVND (reference sequence). The CDR3 DNA reads TGTGCCAGTAGTAGGCCGGCGGCTAGCTATGGCTACACCTTC. Translating gives CASSRPAASYGYTF.

This clone was detected a few times. V is TRBV6-6 and J is TRBJ1-1; TRBD1 matches 9 bases. Germline V gives CDR1 MNHNY, CDR2 SVGAGI (reference sequence). The CDR3 runs to 13 residues. Germline trimming cut 5 bases from V and 4 bases from J; bases unmatched to any gene: 2. CDR3 amino acids: CASSLTGGTEAFF. Written as DNA, the CDR3 is TGTGCCAGCAGTCTGACAGGGGGCACTGAAGCTTTCTTT.

With respect to this clone: It is likely a read error, because the conserved phenylalanine at the end of the CDR3 is missing. The DNA is omitted, as the CDR3 cannot be located on it reliably, and the CDR3 follows TCRdb's listing. This sequence joins TRBV5-6 and TRBJ1-2; no DNA check was done on the table's D call, TRBD1. The V gene's germline CDR1 is SGHDT and CDR2 YYEEEE. The CDR3 contains 12 residues when both ends are counted. The CDR3 here is CASSWTGNVQSV.

V gene TRBV10-3 combines with J gene TRBJ2-3, with 10 bases identical to TRBD2. This CDR3 contains 20 residues. The V and J ends lost 3 bases and 0 bases, in that order; junction bases with no gene match: 15. Looked up from germline, CDR1 is ENHRY and CDR2 is SYGVKD. CDR3 protein: CAISDPRGLAGATSTDTQYF. In DNA, the CDR3 is TGTGCCATCAGTGACCCCAGGGGGCTAGCGGGAGCCACTAGCACAGATACGCAGTATTTT.

V is TRBV6-6 and J is TRBJ2-7; D may be TRBD1 (6 bases). V lost 5 bases and J lost 2, with 10 bases in between. The CDR3 has 13 amino acids. Germline CDR1 and CDR2: MNHNY and SVGAGI (reference sequence). The CDR3 region has the DNA TGTGCCAGCAGTCAGGGGCAGACCTACGAGCAGTACTTC. Translation: CASSQGQTYEQYF.

This CDR3 reads CASSLVAGFYQPQHF. In DNA form, the CDR3 reads TGCGCCAGCAGCTTGGTGGCAGGGTTCTATCAGCCCCAGCATTTT. This chain joins TRBV5-1 and TRBJ1-5; possible D gene TRBD1, 5 bases. The CDR3 runs to 15 residues. The germline gives CDR1 SGHRS, CDR2 YFSETQ. The V end was cut by 0 bases, the J end by 5 bases, with 12 bases between.

The chain has TRBV5-1 and TRBJ2-1; 15 nucleotides match TRBD2. Germline CDR1 is SGHRS and CDR2 is YFSETQ. The length of the CDR3 is 15 residues. J gave up 9 bases and V 5 bases, and 6 bases lay outside the gene matches. The CDR3 bases are TGCGCCAGCAGAGGACTAGCGGGAGGGCCGGGTGAGCAGTTCTTC. It specifies CASRGLAGGPGEQFF.